The next 18 T cell receptor beta chains were all read from a single sample in a study of blood T cells in healthy people across ages. A second PCR, run for about 6 to 11 cycles, used a sample-barcoded 5' primer plus a J-beta primer mix. TCRdb analysed the 5' RACE reads with MiXCR anew, one entry per CDR3 protein. The sample carries more than 650,000 distinct CDR3 sequences, less than 70% recorded once. The sample was blood. The receptors derive from an elderly man in good health.

The chain employs TRBV29-1 and TRBJ2-7; no clear D gene. The V gene lost 4 bases and the J gene lost 4 bases, with 17 bases spanning the gap. CDR1 is SQVTM and CDR2 is ANQGSEA in the germline V gene. This CDR3 has 14 residues. The CDR3 coding sequence is TGCAGCGTTGTTCATCGACCACCTCCGTACGAGCAGTACTTC. It is translated as CSVVHRPPPYEQYF.

The chain carries TRBV20-1 and TRBJ2-1; 7 bases match TRBD1. Germline assignment: CDR1 DFQATT and CDR2 SNEGSKA (reference sequence). The J segment lost 3 bases and the V segment lost 2 bases, leaving 10 bases of the junction unmatched. The CDR3 length is 16 residues. The CDR3 DNA follows: TGCAGTGCTAGATCGAGGACAGGCCTGGGCTACAATGAGCAGTTCTTC. It codes for CSARSRTGLGYNEQFF.

The genes are TRBV7-3 and TRBJ2-5; 9 bases fit TRBD1. Per the germline V gene, CDR1 is SGHTA and CDR2 is FQGTGA. Unmatched junction bases numbered 10, after V lost 0 bases and J lost 11 bases. This CDR3 is 15 amino acids long. The CDR3 reads CASSLTGTGSNEQYF. As DNA, the CDR3 is TGTGCCAGCAGCTTAACGGGGACAGGGAGCAATGAGCAGTACTTC.

The chain combines TRBV29-1 with TRBJ1-1; no definite D call. Per germline, CDR1 SQVTM and CDR2 ANQGSEA. The CDR3 runs to 11 residues. V was shortened by 4 bases and J by 4 bases, with 7 bases between the two germline ends. This CDR3 is CSVAPGTEAFF. The CDR3 coding sequence is TGCAGCGTTGCCCCGGGCACTGAAGCTTTCTTT.

This chain joins TRBV20-1 and TRBJ1-5; D may be TRBD1 (6 bases). The CDR3 consists of 12 residues. Per germline, CDR1 DFQATT and CDR2 SNEGSKA (reference sequence). Trimming left V 3 bases short and J 7 bases short, with 10 bases between. CDR3 sequence reads: CSASVGGQPQHF. CDR3 in DNA: TGCAGTGCTAGTGTGGGGGGCCAGCCCCAGCATTTT.

This clonotype was counted between two and nine times. This sequence joins TRBV6-6 and TRBJ2-7; D might be TRBD1 (6 bases). Germline V lookup: CDR1 MNHNY, CDR2 SVGAGI (reference sequence). The ends were cut back, 8 bases at V and 3 bases at J, with 17 bases in the middle. There are 14 residues in the CDR3. The CDR3 coding sequence is TGTGCCAGCTGGGGGAACAGGGAACTCTACGAGCAGTACTTC. Its protein product is CASWGNRELYEQYF.

The rearrangement uses TRBV20-1 and TRBJ1-5; 7 bases are a match to TRBD1. CDR3 size: 13 residues. V was pared by 0 bases and J by 7 bases, with 3 bases of the junction left unmatched. Germline V gene sequence: CDR1 DFQATT, CDR2 SNEGSKA (reference sequence). The CDR3 loop is CSARETGFQPQHF. The DNA of the CDR3 is TGCAGTGCTAGAGAGACAGGGTTCCAGCCCCAGCATTTT.

This clonotype was observed a single time. The V gene is TRBV24-1, the J gene TRBJ2-1; 13 positions match TRBD2. The closer fit of TRBJ2-7 to the DNA end suggests the J call may be wrong. The CDR3 consists of 18 residues. Germline CDR1 is KGHDR and CDR2 is SFDVKD. For the CDR3, the DNA is TGTGCCACCAGTGACCCGACTAGCGGGAGGCGACCCTACAATGAGCAGTACTTC. Its protein is CATSDPTSGRRPYNEQYF.

On this clonotype itself: A much more abundant neighbour one base away suggests this may be a read error. The chain carries TRBV29-1 and TRBJ2-7, with a possible D match to TRBD2 (6 bases). Trimming pared 4 bases from V and 3 bases from J, leaving 10 bases between. The CDR3 extends over 12 amino acids. Germline-derived CDR1 and CDR2 are SQVTM and ANQGSEA. In DNA form, the CDR3 reads TGCAGCGTTGGGGACTGGTTCTACGAGCAGTACTTC. Amino acid sequence: CSVGDWFYEQYF.

The table lists this clonotype with a few counts. V and J are TRBV29-1 and TRBJ2-7; D is unresolved. CDR3 length: 13 amino acids. The germline V and J ends were trimmed by 4 bases and 0 bases, with 10 bases remaining between them. Germline V CDR1 and CDR2: SQVTM, ANQGSEA. The CDR3: CSVAQTNSYEQYF. The CDR3 bases are TGCAGCGTTGCGCAGACGAACTCCTACGAGCAGTACTTC.

This rearrangement joins TRBV29-1 to TRBJ2-1; TRBD1 might be the D (5 bases). V was pared by 5 bases and J by 5 bases, with 19 bases between. Germline V gene sequence: CDR1 SQVTM, CDR2 ANQGSEA. This CDR3 region has 15 residues. The CDR3 loop reads CSVLRQPLPDNEQFF. The CDR3 DNA reads TGCAGCGTTCTCCGACAGCCACTGCCCGACAATGAGCAGTTCTTC.

This clonotype was recorded a few times. The junction departs from the called germline gene at one end, perhaps through a read error. This rearrangement joins TRBV5-1 to TRBJ2-2; D not resolved. The CDR3 contains 15 residues. Per the germline V gene, CDR1 is SGHRS and CDR2 is YFSETQ. The chain's CDR3 is CASSLEGLNTGELFF. The CDR3 DNA follows: TGTGCCAGCAGCTTGGAAGGGCTCAACACCGGGGAGCTGTTTTTT.

For this clonotype: This could be a read error, since a much larger clone is one nucleotide away. V and J are TRBV29-1 and TRBJ2-1; 7 bases agree with TRBD2. The J call is in doubt because the DNA end fits TRBJ2-7 better. This CDR3 comprises 14 residues. Germline assignment: CDR1 SQVTM and CDR2 ANQGSEA. CDR3 residues: CSVVERGRDNEQYF. DNA of the CDR3: TGCAGCGTCGTTGAGCGGGGCCGCGACAATGAGCAGTACTTC.

On this clonotype: Relative to the germline gene, one junction end is altered; a read error may explain this. The chain carries TRBV5-1 and TRBJ2-1; TRBD1 matches at 7 bases. The CDR3 covers 13 residues. CDR1 and CDR2 (germline): SGHRS, YFSETQ. CDR3 protein: CDSSIDRVDEQFF. Here the CDR3 DNA reads TGCGACAGCAGCATAGACAGGGTTGACGAGCAGTTCTTC.

V and J are TRBV5-1 and TRBJ2-5; 9 positions agree with TRBD1. V was clipped by 0 bases and J by 0 bases; unmatched bases: 3. Germline-derived CDR1 and CDR2 are SGHRS and YFSETQ. The CDR3 sequence is 16 residues long. This chain's CDR3 is CASSLGDRVNQETQYF. In DNA, the CDR3 is TGCGCCAGCAGCTTGGGGGACAGGGTTAACCAAGAGACCCAGTACTTC. The full variable domain, in which reference TRBV5-1 and TRBJ2-5 provide the parts outside the CDR3, is KAGVTQTPRYLIKTRGQQVTLSCSPISGHRSVSWYQQTPGQGLQFLFEYFSETQRNKGNFPGRFSGRQFSNSRSEMNVSTLELGDSALYLCASSLGDRVNQETQYFGPGTRLLVL.

The chain employs TRBV20-1 and TRBJ2-3; a possible D gene is TRBD2 (6 bases). Trimming stripped 6 bases from V and 14 bases from J, with 24 bases between. Germline CDR1 is DFQATT and CDR2 is SNEGSKA (reference sequence). This CDR3 has 13 residues. The CDR3 spells CSAAGLSHRYAYF. Here the CDR3 DNA reads TGCAGTGCCGCGGGACTCTCCCACAGATACGCGTATTTT.

This clonotype was seen more than once but under ten times. CDR3 loop: CASSRTTSDEQYF. In DNA form, the CDR3 reads TGCGCCAGCAGCCGCACCACTAGCGATGAGCAGTACTTC. This rearrangement joins TRBV4-1 to TRBJ2-5, with 7 nucleotides matching TRBD2. CDR1 is MGHRA, CDR2 YSYEKL, per germline. J lost 11 bases, V lost 4 bases, and 10 bases had no gene match. The CDR3 loop spans 13 amino acids.

The genes are TRBV9 and TRBJ2-3; a weak D match, TRBD2 (5 bases). V was shortened by 0 bases and J by 3 bases, with 14 bases between the two germline ends. Germline V gene lookup returns CDR1 SGDLS and CDR2 YYNGEE. This CDR3 region has 16 residues. The CDR3: CASSVVPEGRTDTQYF. CDR3 bases: TGTGCCAGCAGCGTAGTCCCTGAGGGCCGGACAGATACGCAGTATTTT. The full variable domain, with the rest looked up from reference TRBV9 and TRBJ2-3, is DSGVTQTPKHLITATGQRVTLRCSPRSGDLSVYWYQQSLDQGLQFLIQYYNGEERAKGNILERFSAQQFPDLHSELNLSSLELGDSALYFCASSVVPEGRTDTQYFGPGTRLTVL.